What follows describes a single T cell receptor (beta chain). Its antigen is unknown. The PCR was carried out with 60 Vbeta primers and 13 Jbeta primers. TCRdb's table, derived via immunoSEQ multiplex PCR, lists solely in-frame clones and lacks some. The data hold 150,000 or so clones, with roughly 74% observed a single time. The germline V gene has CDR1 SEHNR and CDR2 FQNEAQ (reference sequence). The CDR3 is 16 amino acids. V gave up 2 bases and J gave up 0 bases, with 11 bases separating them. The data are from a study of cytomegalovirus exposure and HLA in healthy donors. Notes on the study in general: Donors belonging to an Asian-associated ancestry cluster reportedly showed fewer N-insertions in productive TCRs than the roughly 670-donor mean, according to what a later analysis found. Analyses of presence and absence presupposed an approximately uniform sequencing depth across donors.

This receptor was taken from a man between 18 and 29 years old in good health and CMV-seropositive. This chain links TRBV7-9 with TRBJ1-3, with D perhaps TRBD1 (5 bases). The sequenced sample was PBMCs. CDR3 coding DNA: TGTGCCAGCAGCTTAAAGGGGCAGATCTCTGGAAACACCATATATTTT. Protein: CASSLKGQISGNTIYF.